This T cell receptor beta chain was recovered during a study of regulatory T cells in long-lasting Graves disease. Findings of the study overall: Persistent Graves' patients possessed reduced TCR diversity relative to recently diagnosed ones.

CDR1 and CDR2 from the germline V gene are SNHLY and FYNNEI. Trimming stripped 3 bases from V and 3 bases from J, with 8 bases between. This CDR3 has 13 amino acids. Building the TCR beta libraries relied on iRepertoire HTBI primers, and CDR3 regions underwent Arm-PCR. TCRdb itself ran the multiplex PCR reads through MiXCR, one entry per CDR3 protein. The sample lists more than 450,000 distinct CDR3 sequences; 15% to 20% were seen once. Documented time point: newly diagnosed GD, antithyroid drugs for less than 3 months. Generation of the TCR library employed RNA extracted from PBMCs. At least ten counts were recorded for this clonotype. Its antigen remains unidentified. A further study also used this sample, focusing on T cells in Graves' hyperthyroidism and ophthalmopathy. As that report states: Among clonotypes expanded in thyroid above 0.001, most were also found in blood.

This specimen was peripheral blood mononuclear cells (PBMCs), taken at new diagnosis, from a patient treated with antithyroid drugs. This sequence originates from a man aged 40-50 years with Graves disease. J is TRBJ1-2 and V is TRBV2; tentative D call: TRBD1 (5 bases). CDR3 in amino acids: CASSEDTHYGYTF. The CDR3 DNA follows: TGTGCCAGCAGTGAGGACACCCACTATGGCTACACCTTC.